These 16 T cell receptor beta chains originate from one sample sequenced in a study of beta chain features in type 1 diabetes. Investigators reverse transcribed all isolated RNA, so they sequenced expressed TCRB transcripts. Only in-frame clones appear in the TCRdb table, and some are missing; sequencing was by immunoSEQ multiplex PCR. The table shows hundreds of thousands of clones, with roughly an eighth occurring only once. Sequencing was performed on naive CD4+ T cells from blood. The receptors come from a woman in her thirties or forties in good health.

This chain joins TRBV2 and TRBJ2-7, with 7 bases aligning to TRBD1. The CDR3 consists of 15 residues. The trim removed 0 bases at V and 5 bases at J, leaving 7 bases unmatched. Looked up from germline, CDR1 is SNHLY and CDR2 is FYNNEI. The CDR3 coding sequence is TGTGCCAGCAGTGAAGCGTTCAACACAGGGGACGAGCAGTACTTC. Its protein is CASSEAFNTGDEQYF.

This clone was seen ten or more times. The chain couples TRBV7-9 to TRBJ1-1; the D gene is possibly TRBD1 (5 bases). The CDR3 loop spans 13 amino acids. The V gene lost 5 bases and the J gene lost 3 bases, with 10 bases spanning the gap. Germline CDR1 and CDR2: SEHNR and FQNEAQ (reference sequence). The CDR3 nucleotides are TGTGCCAGCAGCCTTTTACAGGACACTGAAGCTTTCTTT. Its translation is CASSLLQDTEAFF.

A remark on this clone: The identical CDR3 is also encoded by other nucleotide sequences in the sample. The chain links TRBV4-2 to TRBJ2-2, with 8 bases lining up with TRBD2. The CDR3 has 15 amino acids. Germline loops: CDR1 LGHNA, CDR2 YNFKEQ. With V trimmed by 4 bases and J by 1 base, 2 bases remained unmatched. CDR3 loop: CASSPGGGNTGELFF. CDR3 DNA sequence: TGTGCCAGCAGCCCCGGGGGGGGGAACACCGGGGAGCTGTTTTTT.

This clone was observed a handful of times. The V and J genes are TRBV11-2 and TRBJ1-3; D not resolved. This CDR3 contains 17 residues. Germline V CDR1 and CDR2: SGHAT, FQNNGV. Trimming pared 3 bases from V and 5 bases from J, leaving 20 bases between. The DNA of the CDR3 is TGTGCCAGCAGCTTGATGGCACCTAGATCCCCCCGAAACACCATATATTTT. It encodes CASSLMAPRSPRNTIYF.

This clone was seen only a few times. The chain has TRBV7-9 and TRBJ2-2; D is undetermined. Germline CDR1 SEHNR, CDR2 FQNEAQ (reference sequence). Trimming stripped 1 base from V and 6 bases from J, with 3 bases between. This CDR3 has 12 residues. CDR3 in amino acids: CASSLGPGELFF. In DNA, the CDR3 is TGTGCCAGCAGCTTAGGGCCCGGGGAGCTGTTTTTT.

There are a few counts of this clone. The chain combines TRBV5-1 with TRBJ1-6; 8 positions agree with TRBD1. Trimming cost V 3 bases and J 9 bases; bases outside gene matches: 5. The CDR3 has 14 residues. The germline CDR1 and CDR2 sequences are SGHRS and YFSETQ. In DNA form, the CDR3 reads TGCGCCAGCAGCTCGGGACAGGAACGTTCACCCCTCCACTTT. This translates into CASSSGQERSPLHF.

In this sample, this clone turned up a few times. The V and J genes are TRBV5-6 and TRBJ2-3, with TRBD2 as a possible D gene (5 bases). This CDR3 is built from 15 residues. Germline CDR1 and CDR2: SGHDT and YYEEEE. The V and J ends lost 0 bases and 6 bases respectively, with 14 bases between them. In nucleotides, the CDR3 is TGTGCCAGCAGCTTGGAACCGGACTCCGTTGATACGCAGTATTTT. This gives the protein CASSLEPDSVDTQYF.

In this sample, this clone turned up a few times. This rearrangement joins TRBV5-1 to TRBJ2-3, with 7 bases lining up with TRBD1. The CDR3 has 16 residues. CDR1 is SGHRS and CDR2 is YFSETQ in the germline V gene. Trimming at V came to 4 bases and at J to 1 base, leaving 9 bases not matched to a gene. CDR3 sequence (DNA): TGCGCCAGCAGCAGCCAGGGGGATGTAGGCACAGATACGCAGTATTTT. This sequence encodes CASSSQGDVGTDTQYF.

About this clone itself: Other DNA variants within this sample encode the same CDR3. V is TRBV11-2 and J is TRBJ2-5; the match to TRBD2 covers 8 bases. Germline CDR1 is SGHAT and CDR2 is FQNNGV. The CDR3 has 14 residues. The V gene end was trimmed by 1 base and the J gene end by 2 bases; junction bases not matched to a gene: 0. CDR3 in amino acids: CASSLAGGQETQYF. In nucleotides, the CDR3 is TGTGCCAGCAGCTTAGCGGGGGGGCAAGAGACCCAGTACTTC.

This clone has more than one count but fewer than ten. An end of the junction does not agree with germline; a read error may underlie this. The J gene is TRBJ1-2, the V gene TRBV6-5; no clear D gene. CDR3 length equals 12 residues. The germline V gene encodes CDR1 MNHEY and CDR2 SVGAGI. The CDR3, as DNA: TGTGCCATCAGTGAGAGCCGGGAGGGCTACACCTTC. This codes for CAISESREGYTF.

This clone has just a few counts. The chain couples TRBV2 to TRBJ2-1; the match to TRBD2 covers 8 bases. The CDR3 spans 17 residues. The germline V gene has CDR1 SNHLY and CDR2 FYNNEI. V shed 8 bases and J 6 bases; nucleotides not matched to a gene: 18. The CDR3 DNA follows: TGTGCCAGCGGACTCCCAAAAATCGGGGGGGCGGGCAATGAGCAGTTCTTC. Translating it yields CASGLPKIGGAGNEQFF.

The chain is built from TRBV6-5 and TRBJ1-1; D is unresolved. V was trimmed by 6 bases and J by 6 bases, leaving 14 bases between them. Per the germline V gene, CDR1 is MNHEY and CDR2 is SVGAGI. The CDR3 spans 13 residues. CDR3 DNA sequence: TGTGCCAGCAGCAGGCCGCCCTCGTCTGAAGCTTTCTTT. This gives the protein CASSRPPSSEAFF.

This clone turned up a few times. The genes are TRBV25-1 and TRBJ2-7, with D maybe TRBD2 (6 bases). This CDR3 has 14 residues. V was shortened by 8 bases and J by 0 bases, with 14 bases between the two germline ends. Per germline, CDR1 MGHDK and CDR2 SYGVNS. The CDR3 DNA is TGTGCCAGCGGCCTAGTCGGGAGCTCCTACGAGCAGTACTTC. Protein product: CASGLVGSSYEQYF.

In its sample, this clone was seen a few times. This chain uses TRBV27 with TRBJ1-1; D gene unclear. Germline V lookup: CDR1 MNHEY, CDR2 SMNVEV (reference sequence). The CDR3 has 14 residues. V was cut by 6 bases and J by 1 base, with 12 bases left in between. In DNA, the CDR3 is TGTGCCAGCAGGCAAAACTGGGCGAACACTGAAGCTTTCTTT. It translates to CASRQNWANTEAFF.

In this sample, this clone turned up a few times. The V and J genes are TRBV11-2 and TRBJ1-4, with 12 positions matching TRBD1. The V and J ends lost 7 bases and 8 bases, in that order; junction bases with no gene match: 8. The germline gives CDR1 SGHAT, CDR2 FQNNGV. This CDR3 contains 15 residues. The CDR3 DNA reads as TGTGCCAGCACCTGGAGGGACAGGGGGCCAGAAAAACTGTTTTTT. This gives the protein CASTWRDRGPEKLFF. The complete variable domain, with remaining parts taken from reference TRBV11-2 and TRBJ1-4, reads EAGVAQSPRYKIIEKRQSVAFWCNPISGHATLYWYQQILGQGPKLLIQFQNNGVVDDSQLPKDRFSAERLKGVDSTLKIQPAKLEDSAVYLCASTWRDRGPEKLFFGSGTQLSVL.

V gene TRBV7-2 combines with J gene TRBJ1-4; TRBD1 is a possible D gene (6 bases). Germline loops: CDR1 SGHTA, CDR2 FQGNSA. The CDR3 spans 14 residues. The V end lost 3 bases, the J end lost 6 bases, and 11 bases lay between the germline ends. The CDR3 sequence is CASSLRGGDEKLFF. The CDR3 bases are TGTGCCAGCAGCTTGAGGGGGGGAGATGAAAAACTGTTTTTT.